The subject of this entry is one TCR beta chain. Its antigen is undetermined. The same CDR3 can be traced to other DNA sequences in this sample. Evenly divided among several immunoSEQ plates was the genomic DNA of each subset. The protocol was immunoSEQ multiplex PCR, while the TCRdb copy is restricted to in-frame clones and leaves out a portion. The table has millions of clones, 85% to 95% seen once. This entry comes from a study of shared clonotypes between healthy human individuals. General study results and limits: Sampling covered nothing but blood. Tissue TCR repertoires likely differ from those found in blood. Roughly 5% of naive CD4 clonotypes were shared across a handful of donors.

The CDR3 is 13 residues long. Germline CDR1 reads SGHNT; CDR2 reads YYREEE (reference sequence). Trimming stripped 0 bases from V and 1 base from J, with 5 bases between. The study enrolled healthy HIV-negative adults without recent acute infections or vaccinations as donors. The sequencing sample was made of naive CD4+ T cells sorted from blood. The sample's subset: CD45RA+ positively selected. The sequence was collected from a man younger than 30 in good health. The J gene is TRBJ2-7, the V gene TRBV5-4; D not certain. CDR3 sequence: CASSLDYSYEQYF. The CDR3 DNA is TGTGCCAGCAGCTTGGACTATTCCTACGAGCAGTACTTC. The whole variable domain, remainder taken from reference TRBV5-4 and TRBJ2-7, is ETGVTQSPTHLIKTRGQQVTLRCSSQSGHNTVSWYQQALGQGPQFIFQYYREEENGRGNFPPRFSGLQFPNYSSELNVNALELDDSALYLCASSLDYSYEQYFGPGTRLTVT.